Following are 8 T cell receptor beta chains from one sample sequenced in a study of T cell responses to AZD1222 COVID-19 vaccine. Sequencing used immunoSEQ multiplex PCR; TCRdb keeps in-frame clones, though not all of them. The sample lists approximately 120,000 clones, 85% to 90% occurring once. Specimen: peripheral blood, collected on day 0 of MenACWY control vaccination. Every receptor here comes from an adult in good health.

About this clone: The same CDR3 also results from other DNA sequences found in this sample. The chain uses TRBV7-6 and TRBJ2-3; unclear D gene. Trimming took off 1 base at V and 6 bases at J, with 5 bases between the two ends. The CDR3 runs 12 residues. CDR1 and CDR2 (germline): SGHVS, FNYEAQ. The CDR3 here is CASSLVRDTQYF. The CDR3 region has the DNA TGTGCCAGCAGCTTAGTCCGCGATACGCAGTATTTT. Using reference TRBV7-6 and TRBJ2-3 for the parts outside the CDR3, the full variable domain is GAGVSQSPRYKVTKRGQDVALRCDPISGHVSLYWYRQALGQGPEFLTYFNYEAQQDKSGLPNDRFSAERPEGSISTLTIQRTEQRDSAMYRCASSLVRDTQYFGPGTRLTVL.

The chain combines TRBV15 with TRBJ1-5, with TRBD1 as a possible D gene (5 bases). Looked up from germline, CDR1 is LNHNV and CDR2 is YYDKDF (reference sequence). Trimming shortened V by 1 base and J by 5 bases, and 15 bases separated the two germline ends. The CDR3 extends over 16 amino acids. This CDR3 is CATSRGGGASHQPQHF. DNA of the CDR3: TGTGCCACCAGCAGAGGTGGAGGGGCTTCACATCAGCCCCAGCATTTT. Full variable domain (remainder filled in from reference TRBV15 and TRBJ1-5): DAMVIQNPRYQVTQFGKPVTLSCSQTLNHNVMYWYQQKSSQAPKLLFHYYDKDFNNEADTPDNFQSRRPNTSFCFLDIRSPGLGDTAMYLCATSRGGGASHQPQHFGDGTRLSIL.

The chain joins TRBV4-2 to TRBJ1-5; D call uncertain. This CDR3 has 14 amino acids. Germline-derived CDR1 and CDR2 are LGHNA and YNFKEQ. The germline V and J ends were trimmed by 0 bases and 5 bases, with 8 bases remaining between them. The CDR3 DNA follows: TGTGCCAGCAGCCAAGATGCAGGAGATCAGCCCCAGCATTTT. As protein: CASSQDAGDQPQHF.

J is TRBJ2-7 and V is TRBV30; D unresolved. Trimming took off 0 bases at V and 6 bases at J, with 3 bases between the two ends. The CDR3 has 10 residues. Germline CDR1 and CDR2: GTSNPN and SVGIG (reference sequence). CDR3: CAWSVSEQYF. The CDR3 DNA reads TGTGCCTGGAGTGTGTCCGAGCAGTACTTC.

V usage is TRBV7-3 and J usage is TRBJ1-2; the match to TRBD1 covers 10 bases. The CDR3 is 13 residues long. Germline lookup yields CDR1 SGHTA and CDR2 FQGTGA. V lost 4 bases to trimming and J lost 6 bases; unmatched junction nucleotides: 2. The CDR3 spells CASSSGQGNGYTF. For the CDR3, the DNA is TGTGCCAGCAGCTCGGGACAGGGGAATGGCTACACCTTC.

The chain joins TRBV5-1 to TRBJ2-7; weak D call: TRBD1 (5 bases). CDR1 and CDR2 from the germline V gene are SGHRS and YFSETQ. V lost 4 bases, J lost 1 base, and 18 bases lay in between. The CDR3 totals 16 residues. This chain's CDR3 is CASSQGPLGGSYEQYF. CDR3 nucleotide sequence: TGCGCCAGCAGCCAGGGCCCTTTGGGCGGTTCCTACGAGCAGTACTTC.

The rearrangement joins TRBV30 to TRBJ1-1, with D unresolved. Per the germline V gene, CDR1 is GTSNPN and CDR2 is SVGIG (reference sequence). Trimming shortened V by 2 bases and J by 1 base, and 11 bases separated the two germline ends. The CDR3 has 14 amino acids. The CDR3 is CAWSTGHGNTEAFF. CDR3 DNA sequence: TGTGCCTGGAGTACCGGGCATGGGAACACTGAAGCTTTCTTT.

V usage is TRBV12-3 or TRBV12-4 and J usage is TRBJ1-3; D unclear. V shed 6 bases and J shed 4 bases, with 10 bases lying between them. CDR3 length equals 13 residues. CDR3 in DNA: TGTGCCAGCAGGGGGTACCTGGGAAACACCATATATTTT. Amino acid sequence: CASRGYLGNTIYF.